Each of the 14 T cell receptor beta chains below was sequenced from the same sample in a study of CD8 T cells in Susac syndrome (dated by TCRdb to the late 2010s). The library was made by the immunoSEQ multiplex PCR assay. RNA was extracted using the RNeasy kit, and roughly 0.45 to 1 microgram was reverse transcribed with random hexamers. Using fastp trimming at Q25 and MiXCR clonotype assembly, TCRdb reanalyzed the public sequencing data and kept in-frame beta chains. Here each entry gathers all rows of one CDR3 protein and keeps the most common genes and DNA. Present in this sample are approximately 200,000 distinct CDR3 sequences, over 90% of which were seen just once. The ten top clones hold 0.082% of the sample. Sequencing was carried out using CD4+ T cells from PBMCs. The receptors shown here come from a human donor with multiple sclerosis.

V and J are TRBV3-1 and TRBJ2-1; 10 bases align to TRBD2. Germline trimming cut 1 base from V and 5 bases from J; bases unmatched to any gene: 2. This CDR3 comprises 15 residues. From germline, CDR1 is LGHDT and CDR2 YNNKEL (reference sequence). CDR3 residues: CASSQALAGHNEQFF. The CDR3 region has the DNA TGTGCCAGCAGCCAAGCACTAGCGGGGCACAATGAGCAGTTCTTC.

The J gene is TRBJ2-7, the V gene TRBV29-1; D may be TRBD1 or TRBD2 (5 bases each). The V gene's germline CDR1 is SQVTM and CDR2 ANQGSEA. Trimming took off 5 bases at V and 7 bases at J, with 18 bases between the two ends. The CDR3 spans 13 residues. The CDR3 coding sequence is TGCAGCGTTCGGGACGGAGGCCATGGGGAGCAGTACTTC. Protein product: CSVRDGGHGEQYF.

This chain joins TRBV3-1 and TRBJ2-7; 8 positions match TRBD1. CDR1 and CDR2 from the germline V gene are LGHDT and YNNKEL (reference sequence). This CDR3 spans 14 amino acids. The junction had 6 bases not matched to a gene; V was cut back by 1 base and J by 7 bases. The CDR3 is CASSQGGQGGEQYF. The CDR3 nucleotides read TGTGCCAGCAGCCAAGGAGGACAGGGAGGAGAGCAGTACTTC.

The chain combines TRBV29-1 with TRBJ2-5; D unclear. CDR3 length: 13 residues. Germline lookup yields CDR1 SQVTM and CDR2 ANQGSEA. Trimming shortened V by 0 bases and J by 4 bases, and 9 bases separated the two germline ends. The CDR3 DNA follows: TGCAGCGTTGAAGAGCTCTCACTAGAGACCCAGTACTTC. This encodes CSVEELSLETQYF. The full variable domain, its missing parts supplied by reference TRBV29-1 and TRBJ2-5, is SAVISQKPSRDICQRGTSLTIQCQVDSQVTMMFWYRQQPGQSLTLIATANQGSEATYESGFVIDKFPISRPNLTFSTLTVSNMSPEDSSIYLCSVEELSLETQYFGPGTRLLVL.

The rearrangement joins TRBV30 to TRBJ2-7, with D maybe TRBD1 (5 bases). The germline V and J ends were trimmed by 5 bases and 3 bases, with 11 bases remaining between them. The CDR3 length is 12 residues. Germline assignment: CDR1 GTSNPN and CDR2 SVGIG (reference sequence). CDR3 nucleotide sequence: TGTGCCTGGCAGGGCCTACACTACGAGCAGTACTTC. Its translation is CAWQGLHYEQYF.

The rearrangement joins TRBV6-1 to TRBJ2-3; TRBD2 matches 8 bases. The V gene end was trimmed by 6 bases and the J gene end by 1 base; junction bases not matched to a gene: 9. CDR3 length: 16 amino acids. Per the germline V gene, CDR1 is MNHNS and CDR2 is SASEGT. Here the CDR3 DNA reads TGTGCCAGCAGGCCTGGGACTAGTCCCCGCACAGATACGCAGTATTTT. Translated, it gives CASRPGTSPRTDTQYF.

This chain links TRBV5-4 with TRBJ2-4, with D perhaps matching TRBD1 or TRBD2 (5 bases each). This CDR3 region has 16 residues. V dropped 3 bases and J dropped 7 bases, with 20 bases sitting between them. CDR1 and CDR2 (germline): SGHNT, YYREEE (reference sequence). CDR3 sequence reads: CASSSTTRLGTNIQYF. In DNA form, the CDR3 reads TGTGCCAGCAGCTCGACAACTAGATTAGGGACGAACATTCAGTACTTC.

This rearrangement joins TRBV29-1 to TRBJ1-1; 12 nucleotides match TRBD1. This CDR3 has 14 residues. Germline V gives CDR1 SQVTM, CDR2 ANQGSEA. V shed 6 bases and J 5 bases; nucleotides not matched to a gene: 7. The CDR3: CSVGDRGHLTEAFF. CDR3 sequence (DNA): TGCAGCGTAGGGGACAGGGGGCATCTGACTGAAGCTTTCTTT. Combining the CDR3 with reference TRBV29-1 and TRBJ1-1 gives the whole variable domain SAVISQKPSRDICQRGTSLTIQCQVDSQVTMMFWYRQQPGQSLTLIATANQGSEATYESGFVIDKFPISRPNLTFSTLTVSNMSPEDSSIYLCSVGDRGHLTEAFFGQGTRLTVV.

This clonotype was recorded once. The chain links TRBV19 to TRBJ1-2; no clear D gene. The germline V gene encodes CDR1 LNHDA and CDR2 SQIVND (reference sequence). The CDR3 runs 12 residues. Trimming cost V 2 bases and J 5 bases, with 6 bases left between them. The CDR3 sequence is CASSIRDYGYTF. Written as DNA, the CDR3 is TGTGCCAGTAGTATAAGGGATTATGGCTACACCTTC.

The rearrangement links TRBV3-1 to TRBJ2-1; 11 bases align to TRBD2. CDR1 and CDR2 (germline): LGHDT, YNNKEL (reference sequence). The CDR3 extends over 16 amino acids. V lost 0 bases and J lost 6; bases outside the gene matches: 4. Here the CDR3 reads CASSQDSGGVSNEQFF. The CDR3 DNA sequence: TGTGCCAGCAGCCAAGATAGCGGGGGGGTGAGCAATGAGCAGTTCTTC.

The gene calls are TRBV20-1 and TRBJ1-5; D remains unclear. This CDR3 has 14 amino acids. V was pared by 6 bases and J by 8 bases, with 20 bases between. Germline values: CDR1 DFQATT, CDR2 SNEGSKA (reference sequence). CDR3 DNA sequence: TGCAGTGCCCAGCCAGTGGTAGGTCGGGAGCCCCAGCATTTT. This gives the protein CSAQPVVGREPQHF.

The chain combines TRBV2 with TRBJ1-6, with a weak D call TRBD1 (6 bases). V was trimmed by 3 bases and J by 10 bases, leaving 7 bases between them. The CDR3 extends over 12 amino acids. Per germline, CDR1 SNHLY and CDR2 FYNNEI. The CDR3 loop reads CASSDGGSPLHF. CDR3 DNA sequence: TGTGCCAGCAGTGACGGGGGCTCACCCCTCCACTTT.

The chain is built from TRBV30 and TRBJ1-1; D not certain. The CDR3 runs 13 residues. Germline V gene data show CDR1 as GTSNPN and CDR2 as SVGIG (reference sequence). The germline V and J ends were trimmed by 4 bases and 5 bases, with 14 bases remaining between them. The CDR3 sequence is CAWIRIVRTEAFF. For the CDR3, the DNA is TGTGCCTGGATCCGGATTGTGCGGACTGAAGCTTTCTTT.

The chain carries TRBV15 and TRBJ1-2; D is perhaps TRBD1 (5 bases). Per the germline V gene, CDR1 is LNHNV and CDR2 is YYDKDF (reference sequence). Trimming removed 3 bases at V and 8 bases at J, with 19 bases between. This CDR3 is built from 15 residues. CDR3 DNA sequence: TGTGCCACCAGCAGCTTGGGCAGGGAGGAAGGGGGCTACACCTTC. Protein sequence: CATSSLGREEGGYTF.